A selection of T cell receptor beta chains follows, all from one sample in a study of blood T cell repertoires in COVID-19. The repertoire was sequenced with immunoSEQ multiplex PCR; TCRdb's copy has only in-frame clones and lacks some. This table has tens of thousands of clones, around 90% appearing once. Sequences were obtained from peripheral blood. These receptors all come from a man aged 65 to 79 with active or convalescent COVID-19. CDR3s include the opening cysteine and the closing phenylalanine or tryptophan.

J | V | CDR3
TRBJ2-7 | TRBV5-1 | CASRVAPGQGHEQYF
TRBJ2-7 | TRBV5-1 | CASSPGRYEQYF
TRBJ2-7 | TRBV19 | CASTYTGGGEQYF
TRBJ2-1 | TRBV10-1 | CASGTSGRANEQFF
TRBJ1-5 | TRBV6-5 | CASSPQGAGGQPQHF
TRBJ2-1 | TRBV6-5 | CASSYSPGLGAQLQFF
TRBJ2-7 | TRBV11-3 | CASSPAGGYEQYF
TRBJ2-3 | TRBV11-2 | CASSLLSASSSTDTQYF
TRBJ2-7 | TRBV19 | CASTITAGPNYEQYF
TRBJ2-1 | TRBV14 | CASSPRTNNEQFF
TRBJ2-7 | TRBV18 | CASSPSGIPYEQYF
TRBJ1-6 | TRBV27 | CASGSLGASSYNSPLHF
TRBJ1-2 | TRBV6-1 | CASSAVEVLTTYGYTF
TRBJ2-7 | TRBV7-8 | CASSFLVGRGAYEQYF
TRBJ1-3 | TRBV19 | CASSTRDRSGNTIYF
TRBJ2-7 | TRBV27 | CASSTHRGPSYEQYF
TRBJ1-2 | TRBV2 | CASSPNEGGGYTF